The 32 T cell receptor beta chains listed next were all sequenced from one sample in a study of lung T cells in sarcoidosis with Löfgren's syndrome. One entry per CDR3 protein results from TCRdb running MiXCR on the reads. The repertoire includes about 63,000 distinct CDR3 sequences, approximately 21% of them detected once, and approximately 2.4% sits in the top ten. The sample taken for sequencing was CD4+ T cells from PBMCs. These receptors were taken from a human donor with sarcoidosis (Löfgren's syndrome or another form), or a control subject (not recorded which).

This clonotype was counted a few times. The rearrangement joins TRBV14 to TRBJ1-6; D unresolved. Germline V gene data show CDR1 as SGHDN and CDR2 as FVKESK. CDR3 length equals 12 residues. Trimming stripped 1 base from V and 14 bases from J, with 9 bases between. CDR3: CASSQGPFTLHF. The DNA of the CDR3 is TGTGCCAGCAGCCAAGGTCCCTTCACCCTCCACTTT.

This clonotype has ten or more counts. The chain employs TRBV20-1 and TRBJ2-1; 14 bases line up with TRBD2. The V segment lost 3 bases and the J segment 4 bases; nucleotides outside the gene matches: 5. The CDR3 loop spans 16 amino acids. CDR1 and CDR2 from the germline V gene are DFQATT and SNEGSKA (reference sequence). The CDR3 DNA follows: TGCAGTGCTAGCAGGAGACTAGCGGGGGGGTACAATGAGCAGTTCTTC. Its translation: CSASRRLAGGYNEQFF.

In DNA, the CDR3 is TGCAGCGTTGGGGACGGGAACTATGGCTACACCTTC. Its translation: CSVGDGNYGYTF. The chain couples TRBV29-1 to TRBJ1-2; a weak D match, TRBD1 (5 bases). Germline loops: CDR1 SQVTM, CDR2 ANQGSEA. V gave up 4 bases and J gave up 2 bases, with 8 bases separating them. This CDR3 has 12 amino acids.

The sample holds many counts of this clonotype. This chain links TRBV25-1 with TRBJ2-3, with unresolved D. Germline V gene sequence: CDR1 MGHDK, CDR2 SYGVNS. Deletions cut 0 bases from V and 6 bases from J, with 4 bases between. This CDR3 is built from 12 residues. The CDR3 is CASSEYGDTQYF. The CDR3 coding sequence is TGTGCCAGCAGTGAATACGGCGATACGCAGTATTTT.

This clonotype appeared a few times. A much larger clone differs from this one at a single base, so this may be a read error. V is TRBV6-1 and J is TRBJ2-2; a possible D gene is TRBD2 (5 bases). This CDR3 is built from 14 residues. The germline CDR1 and CDR2 sequences are MNHNS and SASEGT. This chain's CDR3 is CAGSEAANTGELFF. CDR3 coding DNA: TGTGCCGGCAGTGAAGCGGCAAACACCGGGGAGCTGTTTTTT.

This clonotype was detected many times. This chain links TRBV25-1 with TRBJ1-2, with 7 bases aligning to TRBD1. The trim removed 6 bases at V and 6 bases at J, leaving 7 bases unmatched. CDR1 is MGHDK, CDR2 SYGVNS, per germline. This CDR3 comprises 13 residues. The chain's CDR3 is CASRDRQGNGYTF. CDR3 DNA: TGTGCCAGCAGGGACCGACAGGGCAATGGCTACACCTTC.

There are a few counts of this clonotype. The V call is TRBV29-1, the J call TRBJ2-5; 8 bases agree with TRBD1. The V gene end was trimmed by 7 bases and the J gene end by 5 bases; junction bases not matched to a gene: 6. The CDR3 extends over 12 amino acids. Germline-derived CDR1 and CDR2 are SQVTM and ANQGSEA. CDR3 coding DNA: TGCAGCGGATGGACAGGGACGGAGACCCAGTACTTC. Amino acid sequence: CSGWTGTETQYF.

The CDR3 DNA reads TGTGCCAGCAGTCAGACATGGGGAAACACTGAAGCTTTCTTT. This translates into CASSQTWGNTEAFF. This chain uses TRBV12-3 or TRBV12-4 with TRBJ1-1; no clear D gene. The germline V and J ends were trimmed by 5 bases and 2 bases, with 12 bases remaining between them. The length of the CDR3 is 14 residues.

The chain recombines TRBV2 with TRBJ2-2, with a weak D call TRBD2 (6 bases). Looked up from germline, CDR1 is SNHLY and CDR2 is FYNNEI. The CDR3 has 14 amino acids. The V gene lost 8 bases and the J gene lost 4 bases, with 14 bases spanning the gap. This CDR3 reads CASGGTALTGELFF. CDR3 sequence (DNA): TGTGCCAGCGGGGGGACTGCACTCACCGGGGAGCTGTTTTTT.

J is TRBJ2-1 and V is TRBV28; possible D gene TRBD1, 5 bases. Trimming shortened V by 8 bases and J by 8 bases, and 13 bases separated the two germline ends. The germline V gene encodes CDR1 MDHEN and CDR2 SYDVKM. The length of the CDR3 is 12 residues. The CDR3 loop is CASSRLGDEQFF. Here the CDR3 DNA reads TGTGCCAGCTCGCGCTTAGGGGATGAGCAGTTCTTC.

The table lists this clonotype with many counts. This chain links TRBV19 with TRBJ2-1; a possible D gene is TRBD2 (5 bases). V was trimmed by 2 bases and J by 4 bases, leaving 12 bases between them. This CDR3 region has 15 residues. The V gene's germline CDR1 is LNHDA and CDR2 SQIVND (reference sequence). The CDR3 reads CASSIKGEAYNEQFF. The CDR3 nucleotides read TGTGCCAGTAGTATAAAGGGAGAGGCTTACAATGAGCAGTTCTTC.

The genes are TRBV19 and TRBJ1-5, with D possibly matching TRBD1 (6 bases). Trimming shortened V by 6 bases and J by 1 base, and 13 bases separated the two germline ends. The CDR3 runs to 15 residues. Germline V gene data show CDR1 as LNHDA and CDR2 as SQIVND (reference sequence). Here the CDR3 DNA reads TGTGCCAGTAGGCCACAGGGTACGAGCAATCAGCCCCAGCATTTT. Its protein is CASRPQGTSNQPQHF.

Remarks on this clonotype: A much larger clone is a single base away; this may be a read error. This chain joins TRBV10-3 and TRBJ2-7; D perhaps matches TRBD1 (6 bases). The CDR3 is made up of 14 amino acids. Per germline, CDR1 ENHRY and CDR2 SYGVKD. V shed 3 bases and J shed 8 bases, with 17 bases lying between them. The CDR3 sequence is CAISESRGNNKQYF. The CDR3 DNA reads as TGTGCCATCAGTGAATCCAGGGGAAACAACAAGCAGTACTTC.

This clonotype appeared a few times. The J gene is TRBJ2-1, the V gene TRBV12-3 or TRBV12-4, with 7 bases fitting TRBD2. The CDR3 has 15 amino acids. J lost 8 bases, V lost 4 bases, and 11 bases had no gene match. The CDR3 sequence is CASSSLTGRLDEQFF. Written as DNA, the CDR3 is TGTGCCAGCAGTTCACTAACCGGGAGGTTGGATGAGCAGTTCTTC.

This clonotype was seen repeatedly, ten times or more. The chain employs TRBV28 and TRBJ1-5, with D unclear. CDR3 length equals 13 residues. In germline, CDR1 is MDHEN, CDR2 SYDVKM. V was cut by 3 bases and J by 0 bases, with 3 bases left in between. Here the CDR3 reads CASSFNSNQPQHF. The CDR3 DNA sequence: TGTGCCAGCAGTTTCAATAGCAATCAGCCCCAGCATTTT.

The rearrangement links TRBV19 to TRBJ1-5; the D is unclear. CDR1 and CDR2 (germline): LNHDA, SQIVND (reference sequence). The CDR3 is 17 amino acids. Trimming pared 8 bases from V and 2 bases from J, leaving 22 bases between. The CDR3 here is CASGPRSGPPGNQPQHF. CDR3 DNA: TGTGCCAGTGGTCCTCGTAGTGGACCTCCCGGCAATCAGCCCCAGCATTTT.

DNA of the CDR3: TGCGCCAGCAGCCGAGCGGGGGGGCCGGGGGAGACCCAGTACTTC. Residues: CASSRAGGPGETQYF. The chain uses TRBV4-1 and TRBJ2-5, with 10 positions matching TRBD2. From germline, CDR1 is MGHRA and CDR2 YSYEKL. V was clipped by 4 bases and J by 5 bases; unmatched bases: 7. The CDR3 covers 15 residues.

At least ten counts were recorded for this clonotype. The chain is built from TRBV28 and TRBJ1-5; D might be TRBD1 (5 bases). V lost 1 base and J 6 bases, leaving 13 bases between the germline ends. The CDR3 covers 15 residues. CDR1 is MDHEN, CDR2 SYDVKM, per germline. CDR3 in DNA: TGTGCCAGCAGTTTATCCCGGCGCAGGGCTCAGCCCCAGCATTTT. It codes for CASSLSRRRAQPQHF.

This clonotype was detected many times. V is TRBV3-1 and J is TRBJ2-1; the match to TRBD1 covers 9 bases. The V gene's germline CDR1 is LGHDT and CDR2 YNNKEL (reference sequence). There are 15 residues in the CDR3. V shed 4 bases, J shed 3 bases, and the junction held 4 bases outside the gene matches. This chain's CDR3 is CASSRGQGNYNEQFF. CDR3 DNA sequence: TGTGCCAGCAGCCGGGGACAGGGAAACTACAATGAGCAGTTCTTC.

This clonotype was seen a few times. This CDR3 reads CASSTSYEQYV. The CDR3 DNA follows: TGTGCCAGCAGTACCTCCTACGAGCAGTACGTC. The chain joins TRBV2 to TRBJ2-7; D is undetermined. The CDR3 length is 11 residues. Germline loops: CDR1 SNHLY, CDR2 FYNNEI. The V and J ends lost 5 bases and 0 bases respectively, with 2 bases between them.

This clonotype was counted between two and nine times. The CDR3 nucleotides are TGCAGCGTTGGGGTAGGGACCGAAAAACTGTTTTTT. Amino acids: CSVGVGTEKLFF. The chain uses TRBV29-1 and TRBJ1-4; possibly TRBD1 for D (5 bases). Trimming pared 4 bases from V and 8 bases from J, leaving 11 bases between. Germline CDR1 SQVTM, CDR2 ANQGSEA. This CDR3 is built from 12 residues. The full variable domain, in which reference TRBV29-1 and TRBJ1-4 provide the parts outside the CDR3, is SAVISQKPSRDICQRGTSLTIQCQVDSQVTMMFWYRQQPGQSLTLIATANQGSEATYESGFVIDKFPISRPNLTFSTLTVSNMSPEDSSIYLCSVGVGTEKLFFGSGTQLSVL.

This chain connects TRBV5-4 to TRBJ1-5; TRBD1 aligns across 8 bases. The germline V gene has CDR1 SGHNT and CDR2 YYREEE (reference sequence). This CDR3 is 13 amino acids long. J was trimmed by 6 bases and V by 4 bases; bases with no gene match: 3. The CDR3 DNA reads TGTGCCAGCAGCACCCAGGGGGCTCAGCCCCAGCATTTT. Its protein is CASSTQGAQPQHF.

The chain employs TRBV3-1 and TRBJ2-1, with 7 nucleotides matching TRBD2. Looked up from germline, CDR1 is LGHDT and CDR2 is YNNKEL (reference sequence). The CDR3 covers 17 residues. Trimming took 3 bases from V and 0 from J; bases not matched to a gene: 8. CDR3 sequence (DNA): TGTGCCAGCAGCCAGCACGGGGGGTCGAGCTCCTACAATGAGCAGTTCTTC. It is translated as CASSQHGGSSSYNEQFF.

Remarks on this clonotype: This could be a read error, since a much larger clone is one nucleotide away. The CDR3 reads CASSLMSHTPLHF. In DNA, the CDR3 is TGCGCCAGCAGCTTGATGTCACATACACCCCTCCACTTT. This chain connects TRBV5-1 to TRBJ1-6; D remains unclear. Looked up from germline, CDR1 is SGHRS and CDR2 is YFSETQ. V was shortened by 1 base and J by 11 bases, with 10 bases between the two germline ends. The length of the CDR3 is 13 residues.

In its sample, this clonotype was seen many times. The genes are TRBV5-4 and TRBJ2-5; D ambiguous. V was cut by 1 base and J by 2 bases, with 12 bases left in between. The germline V gene has CDR1 SGHNT and CDR2 YYREEE (reference sequence). This CDR3 spans 15 amino acids. Here the CDR3 DNA reads TGTGCCAGCAGCTTGCAGGTCCGAACTCAAGAGACCCAGTACTTC. It translates to CASSLQVRTQETQYF.

A note on this clonotype: Given a much more abundant clone one base away, this may be a read error. J is TRBJ2-1 and V is TRBV20-1, with a weak D call TRBD2 (6 bases). CDR1 and CDR2 from the germline V gene are DFQATT and SNEGSKA (reference sequence). V lost 4 bases, J lost 10 bases, and 14 bases lay in between. There are 12 residues in the CDR3. CDR3 in DNA: TGCAGTGCTACCGAACTAGCTTTCGAGCAGTTCTTC. The encoded protein is CSATELAFEQFF.

At least ten counts were recorded for this clonotype. This rearrangement joins TRBV28 to TRBJ1-1; D is perhaps TRBD1 (6 bases). Looked up from germline, CDR1 is MDHEN and CDR2 is SYDVKM. V lost 2 bases and J lost 0, with 10 bases in between. The CDR3 totals 15 residues. The CDR3 sequence is CASSLAGTLNTEAFF. CDR3 sequence (DNA): TGTGCCAGCAGTTTAGCCGGGACACTGAACACTGAAGCTTTCTTT. Together with reference TRBV28 and TRBJ1-1, the CDR3 gives the full variable domain: DVKVTQSSRYLVKRTGEKVFLECVQDMDHENMFWYRQDPGLGLRLIYFSYDVKMKEKGDIPEGYSVSREKKERFSLILESASTNQTSMYLCASSLAGTLNTEAFFGQGTRLTVV.

The chain employs TRBV24-1 and TRBJ2-1, with no clear D. From germline, CDR1 is KGHDR and CDR2 SFDVKD. Deletions cut 5 bases from V and 3 bases from J, with 13 bases between. The CDR3 totals 15 residues. The CDR3 DNA sequence: TGTGCCACCAGTGCAGGTCTGGCTGACTACAATGAGCAGTTCTTC. It encodes CATSAGLADYNEQFF.

This clonotype was observed a handful of times. The V call is TRBV5-1, the J call TRBJ1-3, with unresolved D. V was trimmed by 1 base and J by 2 bases, leaving 7 bases between them. Germline V gene data show CDR1 as SGHRS and CDR2 as YFSETQ. The CDR3 spans 14 residues. CDR3 DNA sequence: TGCGCCAGCAGCTTGTCCGGGACTGGAAACACCATATATTTT. It yields the protein CASSLSGTGNTIYF.

This clonotype was observed at least ten times. For the CDR3, the DNA is TGTGCCAGCAGTGAAATGTTCCCAGGGGGCCCACCCTACAATGAGCAGTTCTTC. Amino acids: CASSEMFPGGPPYNEQFF. The chain couples TRBV2 to TRBJ2-1, with TRBD1 identical over 8 bases. V lost 2 bases, J lost 2 bases, and 11 bases stayed unmatched. Germline lookup yields CDR1 SNHLY and CDR2 FYNNEI. The CDR3 has 18 amino acids.

The rearrangement links TRBV5-4 to TRBJ2-3, with D unresolved. The germline CDR1 and CDR2 sequences are SGHNT and YYREEE (reference sequence). The CDR3 has 13 amino acids. The germline V and J ends were trimmed by 2 bases and 5 bases, with 9 bases remaining between them. CDR3 region: CASSFPSKDTQYF. The DNA for the CDR3 is TGTGCCAGCAGCTTTCCGAGTAAAGATACGCAGTATTTT. Full variable domain (outside the CDR3, taken from reference TRBV5-4 and TRBJ2-3): ETGVTQSPTHLIKTRGQQVTLRCSSQSGHNTVSWYQQALGQGPQFIFQYYREEENGRGNFPPRFSGLQFPNYSSELNVNALELDDSALYLCASSFPSKDTQYFGPGTRLTVL.

This clonotype was picked up a small number of times. V is TRBV6-1 and J is TRBJ2-1, with D perhaps matching TRBD2 (5 bases). The CDR3 totals 16 residues. V was pared by 6 bases and J by 7 bases, with 22 bases between. Per the germline V gene, CDR1 is MNHNS and CDR2 is SASEGT. The CDR3 DNA follows: TGTGCCAGCAGCCCGGACCTATCGGGAATGGGGAATGAGCAGTTCTTC. Amino acids: CASSPDLSGMGNEQFF.